This TCR beta chain was retrieved from a study of CD8+ T cells in alopecia areata. For the study at large: Those patients who were treated received oral tofacitinib, which was given at 5 to 10 mg twice daily for moderate-to-severe alopecia areata. The study's findings and limits: Lesional scalp, notably in alopecia totalis/universalis, had clonality above that of normal scalp. Scalp clonality decreased significantly with tofacitinib, and so did expanded CD8+ clones among the top 100.

The sequencing template was cDNA reverse transcribed from extracted RNA. Profiling relied on immunoSEQ multiplex PCR, and the TCRdb table lists in-frame clones only, not all of them. This repertoire shows around 200,000 clones, about 48% found once; its top ten account for 11%. As concerns this clone: Antigen specificity is unknown.

The ends lost 7 bases at V and 8 bases at J; junction bases unmatched: 9. Germline CDR1 is SQVTM and CDR2 is ANQGSEA. The CDR3 runs 12 residues. The treatment was: oral pan-JAK inhibitor, 5-10 mg twice daily. The clonotype comes from a human donor with alopecia areata. The genes are TRBV29-1 and TRBJ1-2; 8 nucleotides match TRBD1. This specimen was CD8+ T cells sorted from blood, taken at week 24, from a patient treated with tofacitinib. For the CDR3, the DNA is TGCAGCGACTCGGACAGGGTGTGGGGCTACACCTTC. This translates into CSDSDRVWGYTF.